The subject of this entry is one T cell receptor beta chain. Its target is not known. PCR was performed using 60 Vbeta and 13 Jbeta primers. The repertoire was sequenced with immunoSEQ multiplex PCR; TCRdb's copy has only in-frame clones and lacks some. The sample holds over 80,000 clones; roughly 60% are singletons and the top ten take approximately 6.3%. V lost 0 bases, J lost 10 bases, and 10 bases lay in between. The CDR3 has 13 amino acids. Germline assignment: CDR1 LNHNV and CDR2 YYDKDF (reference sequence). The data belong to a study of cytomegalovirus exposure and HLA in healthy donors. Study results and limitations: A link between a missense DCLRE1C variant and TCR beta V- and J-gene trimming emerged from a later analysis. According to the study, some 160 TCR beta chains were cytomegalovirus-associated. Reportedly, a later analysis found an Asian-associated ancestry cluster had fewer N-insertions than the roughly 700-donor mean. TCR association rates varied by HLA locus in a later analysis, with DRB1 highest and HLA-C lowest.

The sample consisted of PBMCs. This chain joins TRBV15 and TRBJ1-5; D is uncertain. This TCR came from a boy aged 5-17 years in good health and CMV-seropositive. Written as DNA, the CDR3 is TGTGCCACCAGCAGAGATCGTGGAGGACCCCAGCATTTT. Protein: CATSRDRGGPQHF.